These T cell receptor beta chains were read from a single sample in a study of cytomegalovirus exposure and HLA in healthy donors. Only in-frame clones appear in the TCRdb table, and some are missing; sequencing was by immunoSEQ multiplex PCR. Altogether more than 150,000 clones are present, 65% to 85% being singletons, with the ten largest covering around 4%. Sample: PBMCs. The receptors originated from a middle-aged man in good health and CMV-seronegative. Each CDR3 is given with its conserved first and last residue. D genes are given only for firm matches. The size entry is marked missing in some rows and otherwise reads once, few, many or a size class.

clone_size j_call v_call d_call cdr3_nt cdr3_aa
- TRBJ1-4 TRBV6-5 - TGTGCCAGCAGTTCCTATACAGGGAATAAGGAAAAACTGTTTTTT CASSSYTGNKEKLFF
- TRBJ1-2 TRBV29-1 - TGCAGCGTTGAAGATCCGGACAGCAACTATGGCTACACCTTC CSVEDPDSNYGYTF
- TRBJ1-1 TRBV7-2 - TGTGCCAGCAGCTTAGGGAGCCGGATGAACACTGAAGCTTTCTTT CASSLGSRMNTEAFF
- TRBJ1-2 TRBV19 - TGTGCCAGTAGTCCTCCTGCAGGGAGGGTATTTTTGATTGGCTACACCTTC CASSPPAGRVFLIGYTF
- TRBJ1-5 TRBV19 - TGTGCCAGTAATCCAGGCGGACAGCGCAATCAGCCCCAGCATTTT CASNPGGQRNQPQHF
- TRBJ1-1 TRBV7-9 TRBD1 TGTGCCAGCAGCTTGGGACAGGTGGGAACTGAAGCTTTCTTT CASSLGQVGTEAFF
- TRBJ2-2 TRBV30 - TGTGCCTGGACCCAGGGGGGCGTTAGGATCACCGGGGAGCTGTTTTTT CAWTQGGVRITGELFF
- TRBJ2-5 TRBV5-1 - TGCGCCAGCAGCCCCGGTTCCGTAGAGACCCAGTACTTC CASSPGSVETQYF
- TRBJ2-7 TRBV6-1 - TGTGCCAGCAGTGAAGAGGGGGCAGGAGGGGAGCAGTACTTC CASSEEGAGGEQYF
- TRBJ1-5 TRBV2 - TGTGCCAGCAGGTACAGGGTGGGGAGAGCTCAGCCCCAGCATTTT CASRYRVGRAQPQHF
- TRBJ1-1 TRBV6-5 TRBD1 TGTGCCAGCAGCTACCGACAGGGCACTGAAGCTTTCTTT CASSYRQGTEAFF
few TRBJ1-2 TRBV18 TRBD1 TGTGCCAGCTCAAATACAGGGGGCGCATCCGGCTATGGCTACACCTTC CASSNTGGASGYGYTF
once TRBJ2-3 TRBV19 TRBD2 TGTGCCAGTAGTATAGGGAGGACTAGCCCGCCAGATACGCAGTATTTT CASSIGRTSPPDTQYF
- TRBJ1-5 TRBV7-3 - TGTGCCAGCAGCTTAAAAAGTTCGACAAATCAGCCCCAGCATTTT CASSLKSSTNQPQHF
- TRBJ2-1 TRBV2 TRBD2 TGTGCCAGCAGCGAGGGACTAGCGGGGGGGCGGTCACCTCGGTTCTTC CASSEGLAGGRSPRFF
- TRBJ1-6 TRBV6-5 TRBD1 TGTGCCAGCAGTATCGGACAGGGCGGGAGTTCACCCCTCCACTTT CASSIGQGGSSPLHF
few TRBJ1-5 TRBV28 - TGTGCCAGCAGCACCCGAACAGGGTATAGTCAGCCCCAGCATTTT CASSTRTGYSQPQHF
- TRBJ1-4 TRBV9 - TGTGCCAGCAGCTTTAGTACAGACGGTGAAAAACTGTTTTTT CASSFSTDGEKLFF
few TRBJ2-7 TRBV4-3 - TGCGCCAGCAGCCAAGAAGCGGAGTTGGACGAGCAGTACTTC CASSQEAELDEQYF
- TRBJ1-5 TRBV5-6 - TGTGCCAGCAGCTTTCGGGATAGCAATCAGCCCCAGCATTTT CASSFRDSNQPQHF
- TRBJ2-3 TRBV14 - TGTGCCAGCAGCCCTGGGAGGGATACGCAGTATTTT CASSPGRDTQYF
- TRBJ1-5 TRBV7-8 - TGTGCCAGCAGCTTAGAAGCTATGAGCAATCAGCCCCAGCATTTT CASSLEAMSNQPQHF
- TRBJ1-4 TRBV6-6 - TGTGCCAGTAGAGGGGCGGGGGCAACTAATGAAAAACTGTTTTTT CASRGAGATNEKLFF
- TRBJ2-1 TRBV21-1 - TGTGCCAGGGGGGCCAATGAGCAGTTCTTC CARGANEQFF